Sequencing of this T cell receptor (beta chain) was carried out in a study of identical twins. The CDR3 runs to 15 residues. V was clipped by 6 bases and J by 6 bases, with 21 bases between them. Germline V lookup: CDR1 MNHEY, CDR2 SMNVEV (reference sequence). One entry per CDR3 protein, called by TCRdb with MiXCR from the 5' RACE reads. The repertoire consists of about 240,000 distinct CDR3 sequences, with 6% to 8% occurring once and the leading ten covering under 7%. As regards this clonotype: The antigen remains unidentified.

Overall study findings and caveats: While abundant cord blood beta clonotypes carried fewer insertions, memory repertoires showed no such pattern.

The same sample was also studied in work on yellow fever vaccine responses in identical twins.

The V call is TRBV27, the J call TRBJ2-7; D is perhaps TRBD2 (6 bases). This clonotype was sampled from a young woman in good health. The material sequenced was CD8+ T cells sorted from blood. In DNA, the CDR3 is TGTGCCAGCAGCCGGCGGGCTAGCGTTAGCGTCGAGCAGTACTTC. Translation: CASSRRASVSVEQYF.